A single sample is the source of the 4 T cell receptor beta chains below, sequenced in a study of sequential checkpoint blockade in melanoma. Assay: immunoSEQ multiplex PCR; the TCRdb copy retains only in-frame clones and omits some. The table records tens of thousands of clones, nearly 85% of them present only once. Indicated treatment: randomized to nivolumab then ipilimumab (arm A) or the reverse (arm B). This sample comprised CD8+ T cells sorted from blood (inferred from file names), obtained from a patient given nivolumab and ipilimumab in sequence. These TCRs come from a human donor with melanoma.

The chain couples TRBV5-2 to TRBJ1-2; TRBD1, the table's D call, lacks a check against the DNA. TRBV5-2 is tagged as a pseudogene. This CDR3 comprises 14 residues. The CDR3 nucleotides are TGCGCCAGCAGCCAAGATCGTTTAACAGGTTACTACACCTTC. Amino acid sequence: CASSQDRLTGYYTF.

V and J are TRBV7-2 and TRBJ2-3, with 12 nucleotides matching TRBD2. With 5 bases clipped from V and 2 bases from J, the junction kept 8 bases outside the gene matches. Germline V gene sequence: CDR1 SGHTA, CDR2 FQGNSA. The CDR3 sequence is 17 residues long. Here the CDR3 reads CASSPGLAGLFTDTQYF. For the CDR3, the DNA is TGTGCCAGCAGCCCAGGACTAGCGGGGTTATTCACAGATACGCAGTATTTT.

The chain carries TRBV5-1 and TRBJ1-6, with a possible D match to TRBD1 (5 bases). The CDR3 runs to 15 residues. In germline, CDR1 is SGHRS, CDR2 YFSETQ. V lost 1 base, J lost 8 bases, and 13 bases lay in between. CDR3 sequence (DNA): TGCGCCAGCAGCTTGTTGAGAGACAGTGATTCACCCCTCCACTTT. The encoded protein is CASSLLRDSDSPLHF.

The V gene is TRBV6-5, the J gene TRBJ1-1; no clear D. Germline CDR1 and CDR2: MNHEY and SVGAGI. V was shortened by 0 bases and J by 3 bases, with 8 bases between the two germline ends. The CDR3 length is 14 residues. CDR3 coding DNA: TGTGCCAGCAGTTACTCATCGGGGTACACTGAAGCTTTCTTT. It yields the protein CASSYSSGYTEAFF.